The clone carrying this T cell receptor (beta chain) occurred once. The sample is drawn from a study of blood T cell repertoires in COVID-19. Study-level background: COVID-19 samples from acute and convalescent phases originated in the United States, Italy and Spain.

Generated by immunoSEQ multiplex PCR, the TCRdb table keeps only in-frame clones and is missing some. Of roughly 36,000 clones in the sample, approximately 87% are singletons; the top ten hold 10%. CDR3 length: 14 amino acids. Germline CDR1 is MDHEN and CDR2 is SYDVKM. Trimming removed 4 bases from V and 4 bases from J; junction bases left unmatched: 5. Sample: peripheral blood. The V gene is TRBV28, the J gene TRBJ2-7; 9 nucleotides line up with TRBD1. This clonotype was obtained from a man older than 75 with active COVID-19. The CDR3 nucleotides read TGTGCCAGCAGTTCGGGACAGGGTGTATACGAGCAGTACTTC. Encoded protein: CASSSGQGVYEQYF.